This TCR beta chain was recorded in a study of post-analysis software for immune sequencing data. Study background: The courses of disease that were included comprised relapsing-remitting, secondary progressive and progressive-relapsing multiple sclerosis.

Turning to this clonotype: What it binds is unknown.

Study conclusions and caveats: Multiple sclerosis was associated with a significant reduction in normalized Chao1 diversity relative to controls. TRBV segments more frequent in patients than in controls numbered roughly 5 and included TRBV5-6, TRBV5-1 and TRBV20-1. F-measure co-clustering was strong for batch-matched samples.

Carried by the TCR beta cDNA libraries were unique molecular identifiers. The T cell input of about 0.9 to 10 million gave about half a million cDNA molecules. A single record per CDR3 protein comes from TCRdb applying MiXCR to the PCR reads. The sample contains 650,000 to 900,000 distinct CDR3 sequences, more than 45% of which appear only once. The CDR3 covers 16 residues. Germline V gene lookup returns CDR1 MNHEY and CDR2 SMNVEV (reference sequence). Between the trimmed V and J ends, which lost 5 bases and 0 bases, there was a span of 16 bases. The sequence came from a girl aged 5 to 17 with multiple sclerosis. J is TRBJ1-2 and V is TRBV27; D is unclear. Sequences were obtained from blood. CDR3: CASSPLKGRANYGYTF. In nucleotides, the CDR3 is TGTGCCAGCAGTCCCCTGAAAGGGAGAGCTAACTATGGCTACACCTTC.